The 30 T cell receptor beta chains below come from one sample, sequenced in a study of T-cell memory formation after mild COVID-19. Each CDR3 protein gets one entry after TCRdb re-called the 5' RACE reads with MiXCR. The sample holds a few hundred thousand distinct CDR3 sequences, about a sixth seen once. Sequencing used PBMCs or a T cell subset sorted from them (not recorded which). The receptors originated from a man between 18 and 35 years old who had mild COVID-19 (a few samples of this study predate the infection). Cell type and time point are not known.

This clonotype was recorded a few times. This rearrangement joins TRBV5-1 to TRBJ2-6; D is uncertain. Trimming removed 0 bases at V and 0 bases at J, with 10 bases between. This CDR3 has 17 amino acids. Per the germline V gene, CDR1 is SGHRS and CDR2 is YFSETQ. CDR3 region: CASSLGWDSSGANVLTF. DNA for the CDR3: TGCGCCAGCAGCTTGGGTTGGGATAGCTCTGGGGCCAACGTCCTGACTTTC.

V is TRBV29-1 and J is TRBJ2-1; D is unresolved. Trimming removed 8 bases from V and 1 base from J, with 12 bases in between. Germline V lookup: CDR1 SQVTM, CDR2 ANQGSEA. The CDR3 has 13 residues. CDR3 in amino acids: CSYRTWSYNEQFF. DNA for the CDR3: TGCAGCTACCGGACCTGGTCCTACAATGAGCAGTTCTTC.

This sequence joins TRBV4-1 and TRBJ2-2, with TRBD1 matching over 7 bases. Trimming cost V 3 bases and J 6 bases; bases outside gene matches: 7. Germline V gene data show CDR1 as MGHRA and CDR2 as YSYEKL. The CDR3 totals 15 residues. CDR3 in DNA: TGCGCCAGCAGCCACAACAGGGGTAGGGCCGGGGAGCTGTTTTTT. Protein product: CASSHNRGRAGELFF.

A few counts support this clonotype. The rearrangement uses TRBV11-2 and TRBJ2-7, with D hard to call. Germline V lookup: CDR1 SGHAT, CDR2 FQNNGV. V shed 5 bases and J shed 7 bases, with 9 bases lying between them. This CDR3 is built from 11 residues. Written as DNA, the CDR3 is TGTGCCAGCAGCCTTAATTGGGAGCAGTACTTC. Amino acid sequence: CASSLNWEQYF.

The chain uses TRBV27 and TRBJ2-6; TRBD2 matches at 10 bases. The CDR3 has 22 residues. Germline assignment: CDR1 MNHEY and CDR2 SMNVEV (reference sequence). V lost 5 bases to trimming and J lost 0 bases; unmatched junction nucleotides: 19. CDR3 coding DNA: TGTGCCAGCAGTCCGATGACTAATAGCGGGGGGACCTTAAGCTCTGGGGCCAACGTCCTGACTTTC. Its translation is CASSPMTNSGGTLSSGANVLTF.

This clonotype was observed many times. The chain recombines TRBV7-2 with TRBJ1-1; no firm D call. The germline V and J ends were trimmed by 5 bases and 1 base, with 14 bases remaining between them. This CDR3 has 15 residues. Per the germline V gene, CDR1 is SGHTA and CDR2 is FQGNSA. CDR3 in DNA: TGTGCCAGCAGCCCGGGTCCGTATAAGAACACTGAAGCTTTCTTT. This gives the protein CASSPGPYKNTEAFF. The variable domain in full, completed from reference TRBV7-2 and TRBJ1-1, reads GAGVSQSPSNKVTEKGKDVELRCDPISGHTALYWYRQSLGQGLEFLIYFQGNSAPDKSGLPSDRFSAERTGGSVSTLTIQRTQQEDSAVYLCASSPGPYKNTEAFFGQGTRLTVV.

This clonotype came up a few times. This sequence joins TRBV27 and TRBJ2-1, with 8 bases matching TRBD1. From germline, CDR1 is MNHEY and CDR2 SMNVEV (reference sequence). The junction had 6 bases not matched to a gene; V was cut back by 6 bases and J by 8 bases. CDR3 length: 13 amino acids. The CDR3 sequence is CASSSGGGYEQFF. CDR3 coding DNA: TGTGCCAGCAGCTCAGGGGGCGGTTATGAGCAGTTCTTC.

The chain has TRBV7-6 and TRBJ2-2, with unresolved D. Germline CDR1 and CDR2: SGHVS and FNYEAQ. The CDR3 has 13 amino acids. Trimming cost V 6 bases and J 6 bases, with 11 bases left between them. The CDR3 here is CASSEQIAGELFF. The CDR3 nucleotides are TGTGCCAGCAGTGAACAAATCGCCGGGGAGCTGTTTTTT.

The chain is built from TRBV4-1 and TRBJ2-5; D not certain. Germline CDR1 and CDR2: MGHRA and YSYEKL. The CDR3 spans 14 residues. V lost 3 bases and J 2 bases, leaving 10 bases between the germline ends. The CDR3 nucleotides are TGCGCCAGCAGCCAGGATGAGAAGCAAGAGACCCAGTACTTC. It is translated as CASSQDEKQETQYF.

The chain uses TRBV10-3 and TRBJ2-7; 9 bases fit TRBD1. V lost 6 bases and J lost 11; bases outside the gene matches: 11. The CDR3 has 13 amino acids. Germline-derived CDR1 and CDR2 are ENHRY and SYGVKD. As DNA, the CDR3 is TGTGCCATCAGCGAAGGAAACAGGGGGCGGGAGTACTTC. It translates to CAISEGNRGREYF.

This clonotype came up a few times. This sequence joins TRBV2 and TRBJ1-3; 7 bases fit TRBD1. Germline V lookup: CDR1 SNHLY, CDR2 FYNNEI. The V and J ends lost 10 bases and 4 bases, in that order; junction bases with no gene match: 10. The CDR3 is 14 amino acids. CDR3 sequence reads: CATGQTLGGNTIYF. The CDR3 DNA reads TGTGCCACGGGACAGACGCTAGGAGGAAACACCATATATTTT.

CDR3 sequence: CASSLIASGVDTQYF. DNA of the CDR3: TGTGCCAGCAGTTTAATCGCTTCGGGCGTCGATACGCAGTATTTT. V gene TRBV28 combines with J gene TRBJ2-3; no clear D. Germline loops: CDR1 MDHEN, CDR2 SYDVKM. V lost 2 bases to trimming and J lost 6 bases, with 15 bases between them. The CDR3 is 15 residues long.

The rearrangement joins TRBV7-3 to TRBJ2-3, with D unclear. This CDR3 contains 13 residues. V shed 1 base and J shed 3 bases, with 5 bases lying between them. Germline CDR1 SGHTA, CDR2 FQGTGA. CDR3 residues: CASSLKRTDTQYF. Here the CDR3 DNA reads TGTGCCAGCAGCTTAAAGAGGACAGATACGCAGTATTTT.

V is TRBV28 and J is TRBJ1-1, with D maybe TRBD1 (6 bases). Germline V gene data show CDR1 as MDHEN and CDR2 as SYDVKM. The ends were cut back, 8 bases at V and 10 bases at J, with 20 bases in the middle. This CDR3 contains 13 residues. The CDR3 DNA sequence: TGTGCCAGCGGGAGAGGGGGGTTAATCGCAGCTTTCTTT. It specifies CASGRGGLIAAFF.

The chain uses TRBV5-8 and TRBJ2-1; 13 bases map to TRBD2. Germline V gene data show CDR1 as SGHTS and CDR2 as YDEGEE. V was pared by 5 bases and J by 6 bases, with 2 bases of the junction left unmatched. This CDR3 has 14 amino acids. DNA for the CDR3: TGTGCCAGCAGACTAGCGGGGGGGAGCAATGAGCAGTTCTTC. Translating it yields CASRLAGGSNEQFF.

The chain has TRBV28 and TRBJ2-5, with 7 bases matching TRBD1. The CDR3 runs to 14 residues. Per the germline V gene, CDR1 is MDHEN and CDR2 is SYDVKM. The ends lost 8 bases at V and 1 base at J; junction bases unmatched: 7. The CDR3 loop reads CASRKTGTQETQYF. In DNA form, the CDR3 reads TGTGCCAGCCGAAAGACAGGGACCCAAGAGACCCAGTACTTC.

This clonotype was picked up a small number of times. V is TRBV12-3 or TRBV12-4 and J is TRBJ2-1; no clear D gene. Trimming took off 5 bases at V and 7 bases at J, with 15 bases between the two ends. The CDR3 is 14 amino acids. CDR3 amino acids: CASSPPGPLNEQFF. Here the CDR3 DNA reads TGTGCCAGCAGTCCGCCGGGCCCTCTTAATGAGCAGTTCTTC.

In its sample, this clonotype was seen a few times. The chain recombines TRBV7-4 with TRBJ2-7; D call uncertain. CDR3 length equals 12 residues. CDR1 SGHVT and CDR2 SQSDAQ come from the germline V gene. Trimming took off 5 bases at V and 4 bases at J, with 9 bases between the two ends. CDR3 protein: CASSLIRYEQYV. Here the CDR3 DNA reads TGTGCCAGCAGCCTTATTAGGTACGAGCAGTACGTC.

This clonotype occurred a few times. The V gene is TRBV4-1, the J gene TRBJ1-1; D ambiguous. This CDR3 region has 12 residues. Germline V CDR1 and CDR2: MGHRA, YSYEKL. Trimming took 4 bases from V and 8 from J, leaving 11 bases between them. The CDR3, as DNA: TGCGCCAGCAGCCGAACAGAGTCCGAAGCTTTCTTT. Protein: CASSRTESEAFF.

This clonotype was picked up a small number of times. V and J are TRBV4-1 and TRBJ2-1; a weak D match, TRBD2 (5 bases). Per germline, CDR1 MGHRA and CDR2 YSYEKL. The V end was cut by 4 bases, the J end by 0 bases, with 13 bases between. CDR3 size: 16 residues. In DNA, the CDR3 is TGCGCCAGCAGCCCTACCCTAGCTGTCTCCTACAATGAGCAGTTCTTC. Amino acids: CASSPTLAVSYNEQFF.

This clonotype was seen once. The V call is TRBV19, the J call TRBJ2-1; possible D gene TRBD2, 6 bases. Germline CDR1 is LNHDA and CDR2 is SQIVND (reference sequence). The CDR3 extends over 17 amino acids. Trimming took off 4 bases at V and 6 bases at J, with 22 bases between the two ends. CDR3 sequence reads: CASSTPGGLLYPNEQFF. The CDR3 nucleotides read TGTGCCAGTAGTACCCCCGGAGGGCTGCTCTATCCCAATGAGCAGTTCTTC.

The chain is built from TRBV5-1 and TRBJ1-1; unclear D gene. The CDR3 covers 13 residues. V gave up 2 bases and J gave up 0 bases, with 5 bases separating them. The germline V gene encodes CDR1 SGHRS and CDR2 YFSETQ. CDR3 region: CASSFNVNTEAFF. In DNA, the CDR3 is TGCGCCAGCAGCTTCAACGTGAACACTGAAGCTTTCTTT.

The CDR3 nucleotides read TGTGCCAGCAGCCCCTCCTCCCACTACGAGCAGTACGTC. Translated: CASSPSSHYEQYV. The gene calls are TRBV7-9 and TRBJ2-7; the D is unclear. V shed 5 bases and J shed 3 bases, with 11 bases lying between them. This CDR3 has 13 residues. Germline CDR1 SEHNR, CDR2 FQNEAQ (reference sequence).

The J gene is TRBJ2-2, the V gene TRBV12-3 or TRBV12-4, with D possibly TRBD2 on 6 matching bases. The CDR3 is 15 residues long. V was shortened by 5 bases and J by 5 bases, with 15 bases between the two germline ends. CDR3 loop: CASSRRDGGTGELFF. CDR3 nucleotides: TGTGCCAGCAGTCGCCGGGACGGAGGGACCGGGGAGCTGTTTTTT.

This clonotype has just a few counts. The chain carries TRBV7-9 and TRBJ2-3; D unresolved. V dropped 6 bases and J dropped 3 bases, with 22 bases sitting between them. Germline V CDR1 and CDR2: SEHNR, FQNEAQ (reference sequence). The CDR3 contains 17 residues. The CDR3 protein is CASRRARPDQTTDTQYF. As DNA, the CDR3 is TGTGCCAGCAGGCGCGCCCGACCCGACCAAACGACAGATACGCAGTATTTT.

J is TRBJ2-1 and V is TRBV11-2; 7 nucleotides match TRBD1. V dropped 5 bases and J dropped 7; count of bases not matched to a gene: 5. CDR1 and CDR2 from the germline V gene are SGHAT and FQNNGV. CDR3 length equals 13 residues. The CDR3, as DNA: TGTGCCAGCAGCCCTCAGGGGGTTAATGAGCAGTTCTTC. The encoded protein is CASSPQGVNEQFF.

At least ten counts were recorded for this clonotype. The chain combines TRBV5-1 with TRBJ2-7; 11 bases line up with TRBD2. The CDR3 has 14 residues. Trimming took 0 bases from V and 6 from J; bases not matched to a gene: 2. Germline CDR1 is SGHRS and CDR2 is YFSETQ. CDR3 amino acids: CASSLVLAGGEQYF. CDR3 DNA: TGCGCCAGCAGCTTGGTCCTAGCGGGAGGCGAGCAGTACTTC.

The chain is built from TRBV12-3 or TRBV12-4 and TRBJ1-3; 7 bases match TRBD1. This CDR3 region has 15 residues. The ends lost 1 base at V and 6 bases at J; junction bases unmatched: 6. Here the CDR3 reads CASSLDPGTANTIYF. CDR3 coding DNA: TGTGCCAGCAGTTTAGATCCCGGGACAGCAAACACCATATATTTT.

This clonotype was seen only a few times. The gene calls are TRBV20-1 and TRBJ1-6, with 10 bases lining up with TRBD1. Trimming removed 5 bases from V and 12 bases from J; junction bases left unmatched: 7. The germline gives CDR1 DFQATT, CDR2 SNEGSKA (reference sequence). CDR3 length equals 13 residues. CDR3 amino acids: CSAGQGGFLPLHF. The CDR3 DNA follows: TGCAGTGCTGGACAGGGGGGATTCTTACCCCTCCACTTT.

The chain uses TRBV7-8 and TRBJ2-5, with 8 bases matching TRBD2. In germline, CDR1 is SGHVS, CDR2 FQNEAQ. The CDR3 is 15 amino acids. The V and J ends lost 5 bases and 0 bases, in that order; junction bases with no gene match: 5. The CDR3 loop is CASSPRGLDQETQYF. Written as DNA, the CDR3 is TGTGCCAGCAGCCCCAGGGGACTAGACCAAGAGACCCAGTACTTC.